The clone carrying this TCR beta chain was counted between two and nine times. Its antigen is undetermined. The sample belongs to a study of T-cell memory formation after mild COVID-19. TCR alpha and TCR beta cDNA libraries with sample barcodes and UMIs came from 5'RACE using constant-segment primers. Via MiXCR, TCRdb re-called the 5' RACE reads, giving one row per CDR3 protein. This table holds about 610,000 distinct CDR3 sequences, 15% to 20% found once. General study results and limits: There were some responding clones in pre-infection memory, which suggested that cross-reactive memory had joined. Mostly located in CM and EM were contracting CD4+ clones, with contracting CD8+ clones located in EMRA.

This sequence originates from an adult woman who had mild COVID-19 (a few samples of this study predate the infection). Cell type and time point are not known. Sequencing used PBMCs or a T cell subset sorted from them (not recorded which).

The CDR3 loop reads CASRLGGPGQETQYF. The CDR3 DNA reads as TGTGCCAGCAGGTTGGGGGGGCCGGGCCAAGAGACCCAGTACTTC. The J gene is TRBJ2-5, the V gene TRBV12-3 or TRBV12-4; tentative D call: TRBD2 (7 bases). CDR3 length: 15 amino acids. Trimming removed 6 bases from V and 1 base from J, with 15 bases in between.